A selection of T cell receptor beta chains follows, all from one sample in a study of T cells in Graves' hyperthyroidism and ophthalmopathy. TCRdb reprocessed the multiplex PCR reads with MiXCR, giving one entry per CDR3 protein. Altogether about 460,000 distinct CDR3 sequences are present, around a fifth being singletons, with the ten largest covering approximately 54%. The sequenced sample was blood. These receptors all stem from a woman between 65 and 79 years old with Graves' ophthalmopathy. Both conserved end residues are part of each CDR3. The D gene is left open where the match is weak.

TRBD2,TRBJ2-1,TRBV30,CAWSEGLARAPKNEQFF
-,TRBJ2-5,TRBV18,CASSLNVGRRETQYF
TRBD1,TRBJ2-7,TRBV6-2/TRBV6-3,CASRAGQGVHEQYF
-,TRBJ1-1,TRBV6-2/TRBV6-3,CASSPTGANTEAFF
-,TRBJ1-2,TRBV28,CASSLGGSYTF
-,TRBJ2-7,TRBV13,CASSLRGRSYEQYF
-,TRBJ1-2,TRBV7-2,CASSLYRGGLLYDGYTF
-,TRBJ2-3,TRBV5-6,CASSRQAALGTDTQYF
TRBD2,TRBJ2-3,TRBV12-3/TRBV12-4,CASSLAGVDTQYF
TRBD2,TRBJ2-7,TRBV12-3/TRBV12-4,CASLFSGRAYEQYF
-,TRBJ2-3,TRBV29-1,CSVERERRRGDTQYF
TRBD1,TRBJ2-7,TRBV28,CASGLVDGTGYSAEQYF
-,TRBJ2-3,TRBV20-1,CSARSVQGDTDTQYF
-,TRBJ1-1,TRBV30,CAWSVYALPWAEAFF
TRBD1,TRBJ1-6,TRBV6-1,CASTLTGGDSPLHF
-,TRBJ2-5,TRBV6-1,CASSGGHRQETQYF